This TCR beta chain was recorded in a study of human T cells and chemical hapten exposure. Findings and limits, study-wide: No shift was seen in TCRs above 1 in 1000 frequency with DPC sensitization. Alopecia in the donors means their immune response may deviate from healthy people's.

The time point was: patch test 3, about 24 weeks after DPC sensitization. The sample's treatment: therapeutic diphenylcyclopropenone sensitization with weekly scalp DPC. Alopecia patients deemed DPC-suitable, aged 18 to 70, excluding pregnancy. Trimming left V 5 bases short and J 1 base short, with 17 bases between. Germline-derived CDR1 and CDR2 are SSHAT and FNYEAQ (reference sequence). This CDR3 is 16 amino acids long. This clonotype was counted between two and nine times. As yet, its antigen is unknown. What the library attached to individual cDNA molecules were unique molecular identifiers. TCRdb re-called the RACE reads through MiXCR, storing one row per CDR3 protein. The sample lists 80,000 to 100,000 distinct CDR3 sequences; 25% to 30% were seen once.

The material was whole blood, obtained in connection with sensitization to the hapten diphenylcyclopropenone (DPC). The clonotype originates from a man aged 40-49 years with alopecia areata. Some clones in this sample may be carry-over from other donors' samples. V and J are TRBV7-7 and TRBJ2-5, with D possibly matching TRBD1 (5 bases). The CDR3 is CASSPYWQGGQETQYF. The CDR3 bases are TGTGCCAGCAGCCCCTACTGGCAGGGCGGCCAAGAGACCCAGTACTTC.